This T cell receptor beta chain was found in a study of CD8+ T cells in alopecia areata. Following RNA extraction, reverse transcription yielded cDNA that acted as the sequencing template. Using immunoSEQ multiplex PCR, the repertoire was profiled, and TCRdb retains in-frame clones only, with some absent. The profile shows 200,000 or so clones, roughly 64% of them singletons. The treatment denotes: oral pan-JAK inhibitor, 5-10 mg twice daily. This CDR3 spans 12 amino acids. V lost 0 bases to trimming and J lost 8 bases, with 6 bases between them. CDR1 SGDLS and CDR2 YYNGEE come from the germline V gene.

The sample was CD4+ T cells sorted from blood, taken at week 24, from a patient treated with tofacitinib. The rearrangement joins TRBV9 to TRBJ2-1; no clear D gene. The sequence was collected from a human donor with alopecia areata. The CDR3 coding sequence is TGTGCCAGCAGCGTAGGGGAAGATGAGCAGTTCTTC. This translates into CASSVGEDEQFF.